These 7 T cell receptor beta chains were sequenced from one sample in a study of PD-1 blockade in classical Hodgkin lymphoma. Every patient relapsed after autologous stem cell transplantation, and brentuximab vedotin exposure varied. Assay used: immunoSEQ multiplex PCR; TCRdb lists only in-frame clones, some missing. The table records about 13,000 clones, about four fifths of them present only once. The sample here was peripheral blood mononuclear cells (PBMCs), taken at baseline. The receptors come from a human donor with classical Hodgkin lymphoma.

The CDR3 DNA reads TGTGCCAGCAGCCTCTCAACCTCCACAGATACGCAGTATTTT. Encoded protein: CASSLSTSTDTQYF. The chain recombines TRBV7-9 with TRBJ2-3; D not certain. Germline V gene lookup returns CDR1 SEHNR and CDR2 FQNEAQ (reference sequence). This CDR3 region has 14 residues. The V and J ends lost 5 bases and 2 bases respectively, with 11 bases between them.

The chain combines TRBV2 with TRBJ2-7, with D tentatively TRBD1 or TRBD2 (6 bases each). Trimming pared 9 bases from V and 4 bases from J, leaving 16 bases between. The germline CDR1 and CDR2 sequences are SNHLY and FYNNEI. The CDR3 runs 13 residues. In DNA, the CDR3 is TGTGCCAGTGCGCTCGGGGGCAGGTACGAGCAGTACGTC. Protein product: CASALGGRYEQYV.

The J gene is TRBJ2-2, the V gene TRBV11-2; D uncertain. The CDR3 spans 14 residues. Trimming pared 5 bases from V and 1 base from J, leaving 8 bases between. Germline V lookup: CDR1 SGHAT, CDR2 FQNNGV. The CDR3 here is CASSPDLNTGELFF. Here the CDR3 DNA reads TGTGCCAGCAGCCCGGATCTGAACACCGGGGAGCTGTTTTTT. Full variable domain (rest looked up from reference TRBV11-2 and TRBJ2-2): EAGVAQSPRYKIIEKRQSVAFWCNPISGHATLYWYQQILGQGPKLLIQFQNNGVVDDSQLPKDRFSAERLKGVDSTLKIQPAKLEDSAVYLCASSPDLNTGELFFGEGSRLTVL.

This chain connects TRBV14 to TRBJ2-3; D perhaps matches TRBD1 (6 bases). The CDR3 sequence is 17 residues long. Trimming left V 0 bases short and J 6 bases short, with 19 bases between. Germline lookup yields CDR1 SGHDN and CDR2 FVKESK. The CDR3 nucleotides are TGTGCCAGCAGCCAAGAGGACAGATGGACCATGCTTGATACGCAGTATTTT. Residues: CASSQEDRWTMLDTQYF.

J is TRBJ1-6 and V is TRBV6-5; D is possibly TRBD1 (6 bases). The V and J ends lost 1 base and 3 bases respectively, with 10 bases between them. This CDR3 is built from 16 residues. Germline V gene data show CDR1 as MNHEY and CDR2 as SVGAGI. Written as DNA, the CDR3 is TGTGCCAGCAGTTACTTCAGGGGAGGCTATAATTCACCCCTCCACTTT. Encoded protein: CASSYFRGGYNSPLHF.

This rearrangement joins TRBV6-5 to TRBJ2-3; D is unclear. The CDR3 consists of 13 residues. Trimming cost V 7 bases and J 1 base, with 9 bases left between them. Germline lookup yields CDR1 MNHEY and CDR2 SVGAGI. CDR3 protein: CASNLVGTDTQYF. DNA for the CDR3: TGTGCCAGCAACCTGGTGGGCACAGATACGCAGTATTTT.

There are a few counts of this clone. V gene TRBV7-8 combines with J gene TRBJ2-7; D gene uncertain. V was shortened by 2 bases and J by 1 base, with 0 bases between the two germline ends. Germline V CDR1 and CDR2: SGHVS, FQNEAQ. The CDR3 has 11 amino acids. CDR3 DNA: TGTGCCAGCAGCTTATCCTACGAGCAGTACGTC. Protein product: CASSLSYEQYV.